This T cell receptor (beta chain) was sequenced in a study of blood T cell repertoires in COVID-19 (TCRdb year 2020). A note on the overall study: Collaborator samples came from the United States, Italy and Spain and covered acute and convalescent phases of COVID-19. The material from the prospective study consisted of cDNA or gDNA derived from T cells, B-cell-depleted T cells, or PBMCs. The dataset comprised deeply sampled blood TCRbeta repertoires from subjects exposed to, actively infected with, or recovered from COVID-19. The repertoires were released in a freely available public database intended as a resource for research on the immune response to SARS-CoV-2. Samples were obtained from the ongoing ImmuneRACE study (first 160 participants) and from over 1,000 subjects provided by 6 global collaborators. Nearly every sample came with metadata listing a de-identified subject ID, COVID-19 status, age in years and sex. HLA class I and class II types, where available, came from metadata supplied by the sample provider rather than from assay-based typing. The full study reports these points: How much clinical and demographic metadata was included differed by source and by participant, and the metadata was provided uncurated.

Taken from the germline V gene, the CDR1 and CDR2 loops are SGHTA and FQGTGA. V is pared back by 5 bases and J by 7 bases, with 15 bases lying between the germline termini. Including cysteine and phenylalanine, the CDR3 has 14 amino acids. Only CDR3 DNA remains: 42 bases, in frame from the first base. In Seattle, one collaborating source enrolled patients while the infection was active and tracked those patients longitudinally over the course of disease. Each collaborating institution followed its own protocols to collect whole blood in K2EDTA tubes. For TCRbeta analysis, collaborators shipped samples in one of three forms: frozen whole blood, isolated PBMCs, or DNA extracted from either of those sample types. Comments on this clone: Its antigen is not yet known. One base away there is no much larger clone; base qualities are not given.

TCRbeta CDR3 regions were amplified from genomic DNA by means of the immunoSEQ Assay, a bias-controlled multiplex PCR. The original methods were these. Within the assay, amplification of reference gene primers was used to estimate how many nucleated cells each sample contained. To quantify the absolute abundance of each unique TCRbeta CDR3 rearrangement, sequence reads were collapsed and filtered. Productive Simpson clonality was computed per sample as the square root of Simpson's diversity index over productive rearrangements. This is the immuneACCESS table as TCRdb keeps it, with only in-frame sequences that have V and J called. A part of the clones is gone; compared with another copy, unresolved V genes explain less than half, and the rest is unexplained. V and J calls plus clone size are reproduced from that table; the DNA served to infer D and trimming. Across this sample there are roughly 180,000 clones, with 60% to 85% seen only once. Jointly, the top ten make up approximately 7.7% of the sample.

Source material: peripheral blood. The TCR originated in a woman aged 55-69 years with COVID-19, enrolled during active disease. Here the chain combines TRBV7-3 and TRBJ2-1; TRBD2 is perhaps the D gene, given 5 matching bases. The CDR3: CASSADSVDNEQFF. The nucleotides read TGTGCCAGCAGCGCGGACTCCGTGGATAATGAGCAGTTCTTC.